This is a list of T cell receptor beta chains from one sample in a study of blood T cell repertoires in COVID-19. Libraries were prepared by immunoSEQ multiplex PCR; TCRdb keeps only in-frame clonotypes and omits some of them. The sample has 140,000 to 150,000 clones, approximately 80% seen once. The sequencing sample was made of PBMCs or T cells enriched from blood (not recorded which). All receptors come from a woman between 45 and 60 years old who had recovered from COVID-19. Each CDR3 is given with its conserved first and last residue. D genes are given only for firm matches. Clone size is given for some rows only: seen once, a few or many times, or a class if the clone is expanded.

>TRBJ1-4|TRBV19|NA|NA
CASSITRQFEKLFF
TGTGCCAGTAGTATTACCCGACAGTTTGAAAAACTGTTTTTT
>TRBJ1-4|TRBV2|NA|TRBD1
CASRPTGWEKLFF
TGTGCCAGCAGACCGACAGGGTGGGAAAAACTGTTTTTT
>TRBJ1-4|TRBV7-9|NA|NA
CASSLQGAGNEKLFF
TGTGCCAGCAGCCTCCAGGGTGCTGGTAATGAAAAACTGTTTTTT
>TRBJ2-2|TRBV19|NA|TRBD2
CASTGTSGYTGELFF
TGTGCCAGTACCGGGACTAGCGGATACACCGGGGAGCTGTTTTTT
>TRBJ2-5|TRBV9|NA|NA
CASSDGVRETQYF
TGTGCCAGCAGCGACGGGGTCAGGGAGACCCAGTACTTC
>TRBJ2-1|TRBV7-9|NA|TRBD1
CASSRDRGINNEQFF
TGTGCCAGCAGTCGCGACAGGGGGATCAACAATGAGCAGTTCTTC
>TRBJ2-7|TRBV28|NA|TRBD1
CASSLPGTGKGEQYF
TGTGCCAGCAGTTTACCCGGGACAGGGAAGGGCGAGCAGTACTTC
>TRBJ1-2|TRBV12-3/TRBV12-4|NA|NA
CASSLGVNYGYTF
TGTGCCAGCAGTCTCGGGGTTAACTATGGCTACACCTTC
>TRBJ2-3|TRBV5-4|NA|TRBD2
CASSLVRGVPDTQYF
TGTGCCAGCAGCTTGGTCCGGGGGGTCCCAGATACGCAGTATTTT
>TRBJ1-4|TRBV4-2|NA|TRBD1
CASRSRTGDEKLFF
TGTGCCAGCAGGTCCCGGACAGGGGATGAAAAACTGTTTTTT
>TRBJ1-1|TRBV29-1|NA|NA
CSAEGPSGTEAFF
TGCAGCGCCGAGGGCCCTTCCGGGACTGAAGCTTTCTTT
>TRBJ2-5|TRBV7-4|NA|NA
CASSLGTRQETQYF
TGTGCCAGCAGCTTAGGGACAAGACAAGAGACCCAGTACTTC
>TRBJ2-3|TRBV18|NA|NA
CASSSREDTQYF
TGTGCCAGCTCTTCGAGAGAGGATACGCAGTATTTT
>TRBJ2-1|TRBV19|NA|NA
CASSPGNYNEQFF
TGTGCCAGTAGTCCGGGAAACTACAATGAGCAGTTCTTC
>TRBJ1-1|TRBV7-9|few|NA
CASSLARGRWDTEAFF
TGTGCCAGCAGCTTAGCGCGGGGACGTTGGGACACTGAAGCTTTCTTT
>TRBJ1-1|TRBV3-1/TRBV3-2|NA|TRBD1
CASSQDGQGETEAFF
TGTGCCAGCAGCCAAGACGGACAGGGAGAAACTGAAGCTTTCTTT
>TRBJ2-3|TRBV28|NA|TRBD1
CASSLSDRGMPQYF
TGTGCCAGCAGTTTAAGCGACAGGGGTATGCCGCAGTATTTT
>TRBJ2-2|TRBV6-5|NA|NA
CASSYREASKVGELFF
TGTGCCAGCAGTTACCGTGAAGCTTCGAAAGTCGGGGAGCTGTTTTTT
>TRBJ2-7|TRBV7-9|NA|NA
CASSFGRTPRDYEQYF
TGTGCCAGCAGCTTTGGGAGGACGCCGAGGGACTACGAGCAGTACTTC
>TRBJ1-1|TRBV10-1|few|NA
CASSDPSTEAFF
TGCGCCAGCAGTGACCCGAGCACTGAAGCTTTCTTT
>TRBJ1-2|TRBV29-1|NA|TRBD1
CSVGFEQGARGGYTF
TGCAGCGTTGGGTTCGAACAGGGGGCGAGGGGTGGCTACACCTTC
>TRBJ1-4|TRBV7-3|few|NA
CASSQGPNEKLFF
TGTGCCAGCAGCCAGGGGCCAAATGAAAAACTGTTTTTT
>TRBJ1-1|TRBV2|NA|NA
CASSEARPAFF
TGTGCCAGCAGTGAAGCCAGGCCAGCTTTCTTT
>TRBJ2-1|TRBV29-1|few|TRBD1
CSVARGQGLSNEQFF
TGCAGCGTTGCCAGGGGACAGGGGCTGAGCAATGAGCAGTTCTTC
>TRBJ2-4|TRBV6-5|once|NA
CASRGGGWGIQYF
TGTGCCAGCAGGGGAGGGGGTTGGGGCATTCAGTACTTC
>TRBJ2-3|TRBV7-6|NA|TRBD2
CASSLVGSGGLDTQYF
TGTGCCAGCAGCTTAGTTGGTAGCGGGGGGTTGGATACGCAGTATTTT
>TRBJ2-3|TRBV27|once|TRBD2
CASSSFAAAGADTQYF
TGTGCCAGCAGTTCATTTGCGGCAGCGGGGGCTGATACGCAGTATTTT
>TRBJ1-2|TRBV5-6|NA|NA
CASTRAYGYTF
TGTGCCAGCACCAGGGCCTATGGCTACACCTTC
>TRBJ2-1|TRBV19|NA|NA
CASSIMSGGSVNEQFF
TGTGCCAGTAGTATTATGTCGGGGGGCTCAGTCAATGAGCAGTTCTTC
>TRBJ2-1|TRBV11-1|NA|TRBD2
CASSLGTSGGNEQFF
TGTGCCAGCAGCTTAGGGACTAGCGGGGGAAATGAGCAGTTCTTC
>TRBJ2-5|TRBV3-1/TRBV3-2|NA|TRBD2
CASSQVTSGGKETQYF
TGTGCCAGCAGCCAGGTTACTAGCGGGGGGAAAGAGACCCAGTACTTC
>TRBJ1-5|TRBV6-1|NA|NA
CASSEALVLVQPQHF
TGTGCCAGCAGTGAAGCCTTAGTCTTAGTTCAGCCCCAGCATTTT
>TRBJ1-6|TRBV4-1|NA|NA
CASSQDRDSPLHF
TGCGCCAGCAGCCAAGACAGGGATTCACCCCTCCACTTT
>TRBJ2-6|TRBV3-1/TRBV3-2|once|NA
CASSQGNRVGANVLTF
TGTGCCAGCAGCCAAGGGAACAGGGTCGGGGCCAACGTCCTGACTTTC
>TRBJ2-2|TRBV19|NA|TRBD1
CASEQGLGSGELFF
TGTGCCAGTGAACAGGGGCTTGGGTCCGGGGAGCTGTTTTTT
>TRBJ2-5|TRBV5-6|NA|TRBD2
CASIISGAQETQYF
TGTGCCAGCATTATTAGCGGGGCTCAAGAGACCCAGTACTTC
>TRBJ2-3|TRBV2|NA|TRBD2
CASNIAGGPTDTQYF
TGTGCCAGCAATATAGCGGGGGGACCCACAGATACGCAGTATTTT
>TRBJ1-2|TRBV10-3|once|NA
CAISEQGYGYTF
TGTGCCATCAGTGAACAGGGATATGGCTACACCTTC
>TRBJ1-2|TRBV11-2|NA|NA
CASSLRSGDGYTF
TGTGCCAGCAGCTTACGTTCCGGGGATGGCTACACCTTC
>TRBJ2-7|TRBV27|NA|NA
CASSLRGSYEQYF
TGTGCCAGCAGTTTGCGAGGCTCCTACGAGCAGTACTTC
>TRBJ1-3|TRBV19|NA|NA
CASSIDTLRGNTIYF
TGTGCCAGTAGTATAGATACCCTCAGAGGAAACACCATATATTTT
>TRBJ2-3|TRBV5-1|NA|NA
CASSSPPSPYSTDTQYF
TGCGCCAGCAGCTCACCCCCAAGCCCCTATAGCACAGATACGCAGTATTTT
>TRBJ1-4|TRBV6-5|NA|NA
CASSRRRESNEKLFF
TGTGCCAGCAGCCGTCGTAGGGAGTCTAATGAAAAACTGTTTTTT
>TRBJ1-2|TRBV25-1|NA|NA
CASSDPQGSYGYTF
TGTGCCAGCAGTGACCCGCAGGGGTCCTATGGCTACACCTTC
>TRBJ1-6|TRBV28|once|NA
CASSSPEGRRGNSPLHF
TGTGCCAGCAGTTCGCCCGAGGGTAGGAGGGGAAATTCACCCCTCCACTTT
>TRBJ1-1|TRBV25-1|NA|TRBD1
CASSDPGQGLTEAFF
TGTGCCAGCAGTGACCCAGGACAGGGCCTCACTGAAGCTTTCTTT
>TRBJ1-4|TRBV29-1|NA|NA
CSVEEGKDEKLFF
TGCAGCGTTGAGGAGGGGAAGGACGAAAAACTGTTTTTT
>TRBJ1-4|TRBV14|NA|NA
CASSQQGHRLNEKLFF
TGTGCCAGCAGCCAACAGGGACACCGTTTGAATGAAAAACTGTTTTTT
>TRBJ2-1|TRBV5-4|NA|TRBD2
CASSLSGGDGYNEQFF
TGTGCCAGCAGCTTAAGCGGGGGGGATGGCTACAATGAGCAGTTCTTC
>TRBJ2-3|TRBV30|NA|NA
CAWSEGAPADTQYF
TGTGCCTGGAGTGAAGGGGCGCCGGCAGATACGCAGTATTTT
>TRBJ1-2|TRBV29-1|NA|NA
CSVISDGYTF
TGCAGTGTAATTTCGGATGGCTACACCTTC
>TRBJ2-3|TRBV5-4|NA|TRBD1
CASSLAPGQGTDTQYF
TGTGCCAGCAGCTTGGCCCCGGGACAGGGGACAGATACGCAGTATTTT
>TRBJ2-3|TRBV24-1|NA|TRBD2
CATSEAGTRSDTQYF
TGTGCCACCAGTGAAGCGGGGACTAGATCTGATACGCAGTATTTT
>TRBJ1-2|TRBV29-1|NA|NA
CSVADRRGGYTF
TGCAGCGTTGCCGACAGACGCGGTGGCTACACCTTC
>TRBJ1-2|TRBV6-5|NA|NA
CASSYEAGYYGYTF
TGTGCCAGCAGTTACGAGGCAGGGTACTATGGCTACACCTTC